The 8 T cell receptor beta chains below were found in one sample sequenced in a study of neoadjuvant anti-PD-1 for oral cavity cancer. Produced via immunoSEQ multiplex PCR; TCRdb's table is partial and in-frame only. The sample lists tens of thousands of clones, under 85% occurring once. Sequencing was performed on PBMCs, taken before nivolumab (anti-PD-1) treatment. These receptors came from a person between 40 and 80 years old with oral cavity squamous cell carcinoma.

This clone showed up just a few times. The chain combines TRBV28 with TRBJ1-5, with D uncertain. V was cut by 10 bases and J by 7 bases, with 14 bases left in between. Germline values: CDR1 MDHEN, CDR2 SYDVKM. The CDR3 is made up of 12 amino acids. CDR3 loop: CATALQSQPQHF. In DNA form, the CDR3 reads TGTGCCACTGCACTACAGTCCCAGCCCCAGCATTTT.

For this clone: The same CDR3 can be traced to other DNA sequences in this sample. The chain has TRBV5-1 and TRBJ2-1; 14 nucleotides agree with TRBD2. This CDR3 is 15 amino acids long. Germline lookup yields CDR1 SGHRS and CDR2 YFSETQ. V dropped 3 bases and J dropped 8; count of bases not matched to a gene: 4. The CDR3 bases are TGCGCCAGCAGCTCGACTAGCGGGGGGGCATATGAGCAGTTCTTC. Protein: CASSSTSGGAYEQFF.

V usage is TRBV7-9 and J usage is TRBJ2-6; D may correspond to TRBD1 or TRBD2 (5 bases each). Trimming took off 6 bases at V and 2 bases at J, with 17 bases between the two ends. CDR3 length: 17 residues. From germline, CDR1 is SEHNR and CDR2 FQNEAQ (reference sequence). CDR3 sequence: CASRLRGLETGANVLTF. CDR3 DNA sequence: TGTGCCAGCAGACTGAGGGGCCTTGAGACTGGGGCCAACGTCCTGACTTTC.

The chain has TRBV27 and TRBJ1-4, with a possible D match to TRBD1 (5 bases). CDR3 length: 16 residues. V was cut by 6 bases and J by 0 bases, with 14 bases left in between. Germline assignment: CDR1 MNHEY and CDR2 SMNVEV (reference sequence). The CDR3 loop reads CASSPGRGATNEKLFF. The CDR3 DNA is TGTGCCAGCAGCCCGGGGCGGGGGGCAACTAATGAAAAACTGTTTTTT.

The J gene is TRBJ1-2, the V gene TRBV10-2; 7 bases are a match to TRBD1. In germline, CDR1 is WSHSY, CDR2 SAAADI. The CDR3 extends over 15 amino acids. The trim removed 7 bases at V and 2 bases at J, leaving 10 bases unmatched. CDR3 in DNA: TGCGCCAGCACCGGGGGACAGTCGTCGAACTATGGCTACACCTTC. This codes for CASTGGQSSNYGYTF.

V usage is TRBV21-1 and J usage is TRBJ2-2. TRBV21-1 is given as a pseudogene. The CDR3 runs 12 residues. CDR3 in DNA: TGTGCCAGCAGCAAGATGACCGGGGAGCTGTTTTTT. Residues: CASSKMTGELFF.

The table lists this clone with a few counts. V usage is TRBV4-2 and J usage is TRBJ2-3; either TRBD1 or TRBD2 may fit D (5 bases each). CDR1 and CDR2 from the germline V gene are LGHNA and YNFKEQ. CDR3 length equals 14 residues. V gave up 6 bases and J gave up 1 base, with 11 bases separating them. CDR3 nucleotides: TGTGCCAGCAGGGGGACGAAGGGCACAGATACGCAGTATTTT. It specifies CASRGTKGTDTQYF.

This sequence joins TRBV28 and TRBJ2-1; the D gene is possibly TRBD2 (5 bases). Trimming shortened V by 6 bases and J by 6 bases, and 9 bases separated the two germline ends. Germline loops: CDR1 MDHEN, CDR2 SYDVKM. CDR3 length: 12 residues. CDR3 bases: TGTGCCAGCAGCCAACTAGGCAATGAGCAGTTCTTC. It is translated as CASSQLGNEQFF.